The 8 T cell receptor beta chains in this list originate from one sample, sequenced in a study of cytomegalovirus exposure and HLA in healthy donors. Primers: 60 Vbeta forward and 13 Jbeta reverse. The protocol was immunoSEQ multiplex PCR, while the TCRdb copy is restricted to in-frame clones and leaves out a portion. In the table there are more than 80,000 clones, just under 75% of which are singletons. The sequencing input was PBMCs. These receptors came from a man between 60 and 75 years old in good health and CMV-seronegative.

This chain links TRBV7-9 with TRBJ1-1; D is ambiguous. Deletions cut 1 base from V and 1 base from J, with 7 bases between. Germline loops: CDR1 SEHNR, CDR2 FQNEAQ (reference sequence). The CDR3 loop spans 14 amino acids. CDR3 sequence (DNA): TGTGCCAGCAGCTTAGTCGGAGGGAACACTGAAGCTTTCTTT. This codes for CASSLVGGNTEAFF. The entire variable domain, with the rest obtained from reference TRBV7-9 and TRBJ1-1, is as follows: DTGVSQNPRHKITKRGQNVTFRCDPISEHNRLYWYRQTLGQGPEFLTYFQNEAQLEKSRLLSDRFSAERPKGSFSTLEIQRTEQGDSAMYLCASSLVGGNTEAFFGQGTRLTVV.

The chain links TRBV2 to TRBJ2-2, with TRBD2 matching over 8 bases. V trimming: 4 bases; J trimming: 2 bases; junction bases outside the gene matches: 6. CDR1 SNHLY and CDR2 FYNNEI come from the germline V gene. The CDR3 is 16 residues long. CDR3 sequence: CASSGGSGGNTGELFF. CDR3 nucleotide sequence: TGTGCCAGCAGTGGGGGAAGCGGGGGAAACACCGGGGAGCTGTTTTTT. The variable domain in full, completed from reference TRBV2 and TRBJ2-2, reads EPEVTQTPSHQVTQMGQEVILRCVPISNHLYFYWYRQILGQKVEFLVSFYNNEISEKSEIFDDQFSVERPDGSNFTLKIRSTKLEDSAMYFCASSGGSGGNTGELFFGEGSRLTVL.

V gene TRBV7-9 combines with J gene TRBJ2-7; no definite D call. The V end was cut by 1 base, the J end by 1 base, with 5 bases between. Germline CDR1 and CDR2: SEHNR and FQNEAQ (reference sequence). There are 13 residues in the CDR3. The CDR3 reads CASSLDGSYEQYF. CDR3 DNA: TGTGCCAGCAGCTTAGACGGGTCCTACGAGCAGTACTTC.

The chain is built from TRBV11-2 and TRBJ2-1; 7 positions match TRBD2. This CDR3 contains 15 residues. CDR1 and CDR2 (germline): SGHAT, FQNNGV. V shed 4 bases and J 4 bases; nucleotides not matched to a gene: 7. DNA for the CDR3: TGTGCCAGCAGCTCCGGAGGACTAGTATACAATGAGCAGTTCTTC. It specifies CASSSGGLVYNEQFF.

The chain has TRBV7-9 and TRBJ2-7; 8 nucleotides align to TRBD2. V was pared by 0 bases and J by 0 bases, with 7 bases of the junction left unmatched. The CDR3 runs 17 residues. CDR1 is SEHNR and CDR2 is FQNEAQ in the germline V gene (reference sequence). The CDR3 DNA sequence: TGTGCCAGCAGCTTAGCCAGCGGGGGCAGGTCCTCCTACGAGCAGTACTTC. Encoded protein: CASSLASGGRSSYEQYF.

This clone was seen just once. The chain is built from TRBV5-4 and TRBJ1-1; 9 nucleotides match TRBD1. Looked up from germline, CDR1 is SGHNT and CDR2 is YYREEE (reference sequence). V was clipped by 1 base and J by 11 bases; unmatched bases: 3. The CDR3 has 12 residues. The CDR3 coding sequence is TGTGCCAGCAGCTTGACAGGGGGCTCGGCTTTCTTT. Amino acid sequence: CASSLTGGSAFF. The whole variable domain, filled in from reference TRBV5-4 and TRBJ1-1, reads ETGVTQSPTHLIKTRGQQVTLRCSSQSGHNTVSWYQQALGQGPQFIFQYYREEENGRGNFPPRFSGLQFPNYSSELNVNALELDDSALYLCASSLTGGSAFFGQGTRLTVV.

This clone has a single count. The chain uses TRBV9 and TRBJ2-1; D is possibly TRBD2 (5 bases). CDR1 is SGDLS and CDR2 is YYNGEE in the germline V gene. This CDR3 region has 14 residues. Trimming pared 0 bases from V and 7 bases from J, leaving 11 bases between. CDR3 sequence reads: CASSVAGKVNEQFF. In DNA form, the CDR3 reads TGTGCCAGCAGCGTAGCGGGGAAGGTAAATGAGCAGTTCTTC. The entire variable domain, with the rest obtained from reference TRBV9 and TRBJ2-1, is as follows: DSGVTQTPKHLITATGQRVTLRCSPRSGDLSVYWYQQSLDQGLQFLIQYYNGEERAKGNILERFSAQQFPDLHSELNLSSLELGDSALYFCASSVAGKVNEQFFGPGTRLTVL.

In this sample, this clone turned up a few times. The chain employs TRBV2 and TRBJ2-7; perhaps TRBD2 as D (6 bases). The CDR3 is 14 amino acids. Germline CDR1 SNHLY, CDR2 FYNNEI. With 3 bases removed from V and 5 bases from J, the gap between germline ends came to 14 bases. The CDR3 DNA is TGTGCCAGCAGTGATTGGGGCCCGGGGGACGAGCAGTACTTC. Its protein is CASSDWGPGDEQYF.